The 31 T cell receptor beta chains listed next were all sequenced from one sample in a study of blood T cell repertoires in COVID-19. The repertoire was sequenced with immunoSEQ multiplex PCR; TCRdb's copy has only in-frame clones and lacks some. Among about 130,000 clones, about 76% were seen once, and the ten largest hold roughly 5.1%. The sample was peripheral blood. These receptors were collected from a woman between 70 and 85 years old with COVID-19, enrolled during active disease.

This clone was observed a few times. The chain combines TRBV5-4 with TRBJ1-2; D may be TRBD1 (5 bases). The V and J ends lost 1 base and 0 bases respectively, with 10 bases between them. Germline CDR1 SGHNT, CDR2 YYREEE (reference sequence). The CDR3 contains 15 residues. CDR3 nucleotide sequence: TGTGCCAGCAGCTTGCGAACAGGAGCTAACTATGGCTACACCTTC. It encodes CASSLRTGANYGYTF.

The gene calls are TRBV18 and TRBJ1-1; 11 bases map to TRBD1. This CDR3 has 16 residues. Germline lookup yields CDR1 KGHSH and CDR2 LQKENI. V dropped 8 bases and J dropped 2; count of bases not matched to a gene: 10. CDR3 DNA: TGTGCCAGCCAAGGACAGGGGGCGCATTTAAACACTGAAGCTTTCTTT. Protein product: CASQGQGAHLNTEAFF.

The chain couples TRBV7-8 to TRBJ2-7, with 8 bases lining up with TRBD1. Losses at the gene ends were 5 bases for V and 10 bases for J; bases not matched to a gene: 7. The CDR3 runs 12 residues. Germline CDR1 SGHVS, CDR2 FQNEAQ. CDR3 sequence: CASSPDREYQYF. In DNA form, the CDR3 reads TGTGCCAGCAGCCCGGACAGGGAATATCAGTACTTC. Full variable domain (outside the CDR3, taken from reference TRBV7-8 and TRBJ2-7): GAGVSQSPRYKVAKRGQDVALRCDPISGHVSLFWYQQALGQGPEFLTYFQNEAQLDKSGLPSDRFFAERPEGSVSTLKIQRTQQEDSAVYLCASSPDREYQYFGPGTRLTVT.

The chain carries TRBV11-2 and TRBJ2-1; TRBD2 agrees at 9 bases. The CDR3 extends over 15 amino acids. CDR1 is SGHAT and CDR2 is FQNNGV in the germline V gene. The ends lost 5 bases at V and 4 bases at J; junction bases unmatched: 6. The CDR3 reads CASSRERGDYNEQFF. In nucleotides, the CDR3 is TGTGCCAGCAGCCGAGAGCGGGGGGATTACAATGAGCAGTTCTTC.

The chain links TRBV6-6 to TRBJ1-5, with D uncertain. The CDR3 is 13 residues long. The germline gives CDR1 MNHNY, CDR2 SVGAGI (reference sequence). V dropped 6 bases and J dropped 9 bases, with 15 bases sitting between them. CDR3 loop: CASRAVLGWPQHF. CDR3 sequence (DNA): TGTGCCAGCAGGGCCGTCCTTGGTTGGCCCCAGCATTTT.

In its sample, this clone was seen a few times. The chain recombines TRBV4-3 with TRBJ1-4, with D hard to call. This CDR3 is built from 14 residues. V lost 0 bases to trimming and J lost 11 bases, with 13 bases between them. Germline CDR1 reads LGHNA; CDR2 reads YSLEER. Written as DNA, the CDR3 is TGCGCCAGCAGCCAAGATAAGGGAAGGGAGAAACTGTTTTTT. Translated: CASSQDKGREKLFF.

The rearrangement joins TRBV5-4 to TRBJ1-2; TRBD1 aligns across 7 bases. Looked up from germline, CDR1 is SGHNT and CDR2 is YYREEE (reference sequence). The CDR3 contains 13 residues. Trimming removed 5 bases from V and 7 bases from J; junction bases left unmatched: 8. This CDR3 reads CASRDQGGGGYTF. Here the CDR3 DNA reads TGTGCCAGCAGGGACCAGGGGGGTGGTGGCTACACCTTC.

V is TRBV5-4 and J is TRBJ1-3; tentative D call: TRBD1 (6 bases). Germline assignment: CDR1 SGHNT and CDR2 YYREEE (reference sequence). The CDR3 spans 15 residues. Trimming removed 1 base from V and 2 bases from J, with 10 bases in between. CDR3 DNA: TGTGCCAGCAGCTTGACAGGGCGCACTGGAAACACCATATATTTT. It codes for CASSLTGRTGNTIYF.

This clone has a handful of counts. This rearrangement joins TRBV2 to TRBJ2-7, with D perhaps TRBD1 (6 bases). Germline CDR1 reads SNHLY; CDR2 reads FYNNEI. The V gene lost 2 bases and the J gene lost 2 bases, with 10 bases spanning the gap. This CDR3 comprises 14 residues. CDR3 nucleotides: TGTGCCAGCAGTGAATTAGGGACAACCTACGAGCAGTACTTC. Its translation: CASSELGTTYEQYF.

J is TRBJ1-5 and V is TRBV10-3, with TRBD1 matching over 7 bases. This CDR3 region has 16 residues. Germline V lookup: CDR1 ENHRY, CDR2 SYGVKD. V lost 3 bases to trimming and J lost 0 bases; unmatched junction nucleotides: 5. In nucleotides, the CDR3 is TGTGCCATCAGTGAACAGGGGACGATTAGCAATCAGCCCCAGCATTTT. Translated, it gives CAISEQGTISNQPQHF.

This clone was observed a single time. J is TRBJ1-4 and V is TRBV15; perhaps TRBD1 as D (5 bases). The CDR3 is made up of 15 amino acids. CDR1 is LNHNV, CDR2 YYDKDF, per germline (reference sequence). The ends were cut back, 3 bases at V and 8 bases at J, with 16 bases in the middle. For the CDR3, the DNA is TGTGCCACCAGCAGCTACCAACCGGGGGAAGAAAAACTGTTTTTT. Its protein product is CATSSYQPGEEKLFF.

The J gene is TRBJ1-1, the V gene TRBV9; 8 bases are shared with TRBD1. The CDR3 spans 15 residues. Germline loops: CDR1 SGDLS, CDR2 YYNGEE. Trimming at V came to 3 bases and at J to 2 bases, leaving 6 bases not matched to a gene. This chain's CDR3 is CASSARTGINTEAFF. For the CDR3, the DNA is TGTGCCAGCAGCGCCAGGACAGGGATAAACACTGAAGCTTTCTTT.

The chain has TRBV18 and TRBJ2-7, with 12 nucleotides matching TRBD2. V trimming: 3 bases; J trimming: 7 bases; junction bases outside the gene matches: 1. Germline CDR1 is KGHSH and CDR2 is LQKENI. This CDR3 has 13 amino acids. CDR3 DNA: TGTGCCAGCTCACCGGGGACTAGCGGGGAGCAGTACTTC. This translates into CASSPGTSGEQYF.

This clone was observed a few times. The V gene is TRBV5-1, the J gene TRBJ1-2; D is undetermined. V gave up 0 bases and J gave up 7 bases, with 10 bases separating them. Germline loops: CDR1 SGHRS, CDR2 YFSETQ. There are 13 residues in the CDR3. The CDR3 sequence: CASSLGDTAGYTF. CDR3 nucleotides: TGCGCCAGCAGCTTGGGAGACACGGCTGGCTACACCTTC.

There are a few counts of this clone. V gene TRBV11-2 combines with J gene TRBJ1-2, with D uncertain. CDR3 length equals 14 residues. V was trimmed by 1 base and J by 14 bases, leaving 20 bases between them. In germline, CDR1 is SGHAT, CDR2 FQNNGV. Here the CDR3 DNA reads TGTGCCAGCAGCTTAGCCAACGGCCTACTAAGTGGGACCTTC. Amino acids: CASSLANGLLSGTF.

The chain combines TRBV2 with TRBJ2-7; 12 positions match TRBD1. Germline V lookup: CDR1 SNHLY, CDR2 FYNNEI. Unmatched junction bases numbered 5, after V lost 8 bases and J lost 6 bases. The CDR3 sequence is 13 residues long. The DNA for the CDR3 is TGTGCCAGCCTAAGGGACAGGGGGCTCGAGCAGTACTTC. Protein: CASLRDRGLEQYF.

V usage is TRBV5-1 and J usage is TRBJ2-3; 8 bases fit TRBD2. Germline V gives CDR1 SGHRS, CDR2 YFSETQ. With V trimmed by 4 bases and J by 3 bases, 10 bases remained unmatched. The CDR3 has 16 residues. The CDR3 bases are TGCGCCAGCAGCCCGGGACTAGAACCAAATACAGATACGCAGTATTTT. It is translated as CASSPGLEPNTDTQYF.

This clone was picked up a small number of times. The chain carries TRBV3-1 (or the pseudogene TRBV3-2) and TRBJ1-3, with 8 bases identical to TRBD1. This CDR3 is built from 18 residues. Trimming at V came to 4 bases and at J to 0 bases, leaving 11 bases not matched to a gene. Germline CDR1 and CDR2: LGHDT and YNNKEL (reference sequence). The CDR3 loop is CASSPHPQGASSGNTIYF. The CDR3 DNA follows: TGTGCCAGCAGCCCTCACCCGCAGGGGGCGAGCTCTGGAAACACCATATATTTT.

This sequence joins TRBV7-3 and TRBJ2-2, with D unresolved. Deletions cut 5 bases from V and 1 base from J, with 11 bases between. The CDR3 has 15 amino acids. Per germline, CDR1 SGHTA and CDR2 FQGTGA. CDR3 residues: CASSPSSGNTGELFF. In nucleotides, the CDR3 is TGTGCCAGCAGCCCCTCGTCGGGGAACACCGGGGAGCTGTTTTTT.

This rearrangement joins TRBV5-5 to TRBJ2-1; D possibly corresponds to TRBD1 (6 bases). Per the germline V gene, CDR1 is SGHKS and CDR2 is YYEKEE (reference sequence). The ends were cut back, 0 bases at V and 4 bases at J, with 14 bases in the middle. CDR3 size: 16 residues. CDR3 in amino acids: CASSLDVTGAYNEQFF. The CDR3 region has the DNA TGTGCCAGCAGCTTGGACGTGACAGGAGCGTACAATGAGCAGTTCTTC. The whole variable domain, filled in from reference TRBV5-5 and TRBJ2-1, reads DAGVTQSPTHLIKTRGQQVTLRCSPISGHKSVSWYQQVLGQGPQFIFQYYEKEERGRGNFPDRFSARQFPNYSSELNVNALLLGDSALYLCASSLDVTGAYNEQFFGPGTRLTVL.

This clone was recorded a few times. The chain combines TRBV7-2 with TRBJ2-4; D may be TRBD1 (7 bases). Germline V gene data show CDR1 as SGHTA and CDR2 as FQGNSA. V was pared by 3 bases and J by 8 bases, with 14 bases between. The CDR3 spans 14 residues. Written as DNA, the CDR3 is TGTGCCAGCAGCTTTAAAGGGGGCGGGGACATTCAGTACTTC. Amino acid sequence: CASSFKGGGDIQYF.

The rearrangement joins TRBV6-6 to TRBJ2-1, with TRBD2 identical over 8 bases. V shed 1 base and J 5 bases; nucleotides not matched to a gene: 7. This CDR3 spans 16 amino acids. Germline lookup yields CDR1 MNHNY and CDR2 SVGAGI (reference sequence). The DNA for the CDR3 is TGTGCCAGCAGTTACTTCGGCGGGGGGAACAACAATGAGCAGTTCTTC. Translating it yields CASSYFGGGNNNEQFF.

The chain has TRBV5-6 and TRBJ1-1; a weak D match, TRBD1 (5 bases). CDR3 length equals 14 residues. Germline V CDR1 and CDR2: SGHDT, YYEEEE. V shed 3 bases and J shed 1 base, with 10 bases lying between them. Written as DNA, the CDR3 is TGTGCCAGCAGCTCCCTGGGGGGGAACACTGAAGCTTTCTTT. Protein product: CASSSLGGNTEAFF.

The J gene is TRBJ2-4, the V gene TRBV5-4, with 7 bases that match TRBD1. Looked up from germline, CDR1 is SGHNT and CDR2 is YYREEE (reference sequence). Unmatched junction bases numbered 12, after V lost 3 bases and J lost 9 bases. This CDR3 is built from 15 residues. Written as DNA, the CDR3 is TGTGCCAGCAGCTCCCGACAGGGCCCAGGGAGCATTCAGTACTTC. This codes for CASSSRQGPGSIQYF.

The rearrangement joins TRBV18 to TRBJ1-2, with 8 bases that match TRBD1. The CDR3 has 14 residues. Germline V gene lookup returns CDR1 KGHSH and CDR2 LQKENI. V shed 0 bases, J shed 8 bases, and the junction held 5 bases outside the gene matches. The CDR3 DNA is TGTGCCAGCTCACCACCAGCAGGGGGCAGGGGCTACACCTTC. This codes for CASSPPAGGRGYTF.

The sample holds one count of this clone. V usage is TRBV5-1 and J usage is TRBJ1-2, with TRBD1 matching over 8 bases. V lost 0 bases, J lost 8 bases, and 6 bases stayed unmatched. The CDR3 spans 14 residues. Germline V gene data show CDR1 as SGHRS and CDR2 as YFSETQ. CDR3 region: CASSLGQGAEGYTF. For the CDR3, the DNA is TGCGCCAGCAGCTTGGGGCAGGGGGCTGAGGGCTACACCTTC.

The rearrangement uses TRBV30 and TRBJ2-6; D is unclear. The CDR3 spans 13 residues. The germline V gene has CDR1 GTSNPN and CDR2 SVGIG (reference sequence). V was shortened by 5 bases and J by 3 bases, with 8 bases between the two germline ends. The DNA of the CDR3 is TGTGCCTGGTCACGGGTTGGGGCCAACGTCCTGACTTTC. Translating it yields CAWSRVGANVLTF.

The chain carries TRBV6-2 or TRBV6-3 and TRBJ1-6, with 9 bases matching TRBD1. The CDR3 is 17 amino acids. The J segment lost 6 bases and the V segment lost 2 bases, leaving 8 bases of the junction unmatched. Germline V lookup: CDR1 MNHEY, CDR2 SVGEGT. CDR3: CASSYGTGGASNSPLHF. In nucleotides, the CDR3 is TGTGCCAGCAGTTACGGAACAGGGGGCGCGTCTAATTCACCCCTCCACTTT.

This chain connects TRBV12-3 or TRBV12-4 to TRBJ1-1; D is unresolved. The V gene lost 3 bases and the J gene lost 1 base, with 6 bases spanning the gap. The CDR3 has 13 residues. CDR3 sequence: CASSFNQNTEAFF. DNA for the CDR3: TGTGCCAGCAGTTTCAATCAGAACACTGAAGCTTTCTTT.

Regarding this clone: Within the sample, other DNA sequences also encode this same CDR3. The V call is TRBV7-9, the J call TRBJ2-7; D call uncertain. The germline V gene has CDR1 SEHNR and CDR2 FQNEAQ (reference sequence). Trimming stripped 6 bases from V and 3 bases from J, with 6 bases between. CDR3 length: 11 residues. The DNA for the CDR3 is TGTGCCAGCAGTTCTTACTACGAGCAGTACTTC. As protein: CASSSYYEQYF.

This clone was found once. The rearrangement uses TRBV11-2 and TRBJ1-2; D gene uncertain. CDR1 is SGHAT and CDR2 is FQNNGV in the germline V gene. Trimming removed 0 bases at V and 2 bases at J, with 7 bases between. The CDR3 sequence is 14 residues long. The CDR3 sequence is CASSLDRLNYGYTF. The CDR3 nucleotides read TGTGCCAGCAGCTTAGACCGGTTGAACTATGGCTACACCTTC.